These T cell receptor beta chains were read from a single sample in a study of early T cells in non-severe SARS-CoV-2 infection. TCRdb reanalysed the 5' RACE reads using MiXCR and keeps one entry per CDR3 protein. The sample shows tens of thousands of distinct CDR3 sequences, 11% of them seen only once. Sequencing input: whole blood. The receptor source for this set is an adult who was a healthcare worker with PCR-confirmed SARS-CoV-2 infection or an uninfected control (not recorded which). CDR3s include the opening cysteine and the closing phenylalanine or tryptophan. Fields, in order: clone size, CDR3 length, D gene, J gene, V gene, CDR3 DNA, CDR3 protein. The D gene is left open where the match is weak. Clone size is stated in some rows and not others, as once, few, many or a class when expanded.

.	12	.	TRBJ2-7	TRBV29-1	TGCAGCGTCACCCGGGGGAGTAGCGAGCAGTACTTC	CSVTRGSSEQYF
few	16	TRBD1	TRBJ2-3	TRBV18	TGTGCCAGCTCACCGATGGGACAGGCTAGCACAGATACGCAGTATTTT	CASSPMGQASTDTQYF
many	14	.	TRBJ2-5	TRBV7-2	TGTGCCAGCAGCTCACCGGGACTTCCTATTTCGGAATACTTC	CASSSPGLPISEYF
many	13	TRBD1	TRBJ2-5	TRBV7-6	TGTGCCAGCAGCCCGGACAGGCAAGAGACCCAGTACTTC	CASSPDRQETQYF
.	18	TRBD2	TRBJ2-7	TRBV6-5	TGTGCCAGCAGTTACTCAGGTAGCGGGAGGGTAGGGACCTACGAGCAGTACTTC	CASSYSGSGRVGTYEQYF
few	13	.	TRBJ1-5	TRBV2	TGTGCCAGCAGTGCGGAATCGAATCAGCCCCAGCATTTT	CASSAESNQPQHF
.	14	.	TRBJ2-5	TRBV5-1	TGCGCCAGCAGCTTGGCCCGGACAGAAGAGACCCAGTACTTC	CASSLARTEETQYF
many	16	.	TRBJ2-3	TRBV24-1	TGTGCCACCAGAGCCCTTGTCAGGGCCGTTAGGGATACGCAGTATTTT	CATRALVRAVRDTQYF
many	15	.	TRBJ1-1	TRBV3-1	TGTGCCAGCAGCCAAGAAGGGAATCTGAACACTGAAGCTTTCTTT	CASSQEGNLNTEAFF
many	15	.	TRBJ1-5	TRBV20-1	TGCAGTGCTAGACAAACTTCCAGGGGCAATCAGCCCCAGCATTTT	CSARQTSRGNQPQHF
many	13	TRBD2	TRBJ2-1	TRBV29-1	TGCAGCGTTGTGGGACTAGCAGAAAATGAGCAGTTCTTC	CSVVGLAENEQFF
few	14	.	TRBJ2-1	TRBV7-9	TGTGCCAGCAGCTTACGGGGCGGTCAGAATGAGCAGTTCTTC	CASSLRGGQNEQFF
many	17	.	TRBJ1-1	TRBV5-1	TGCGCCAGCAGCCACCGGCCAGGAGCCACTATGAACACTGAAGCTTTCTTT	CASSHRPGATMNTEAFF
many	13	TRBD1	TRBJ2-1	TRBV11-2	TGTGCCAGCGGCCGGGACAGGAGCTTTGAGCAGTTCTTC	CASGRDRSFEQFF
many	17	TRBD1	TRBJ2-4	TRBV5-6	TGTGCCAGCAGCTTGTCCACCGCGGGACAGGGCCCAAACATTCAGTACTTC	CASSLSTAGQGPNIQYF
few	15	TRBD1	TRBJ1-6	TRBV2	TGTGCCAGCAGTGCGGACAGGGGGCATAATTCACCCCTCCACTTT	CASSADRGHNSPLHF
many	15	.	TRBJ2-1	TRBV11-3	TGTGCCAGCAGCGTAACAGGGAGCTCCTACAATGAGCAGTTCTTC	CASSVTGSSYNEQFF
few	14	.	TRBJ2-5	TRBV28	TGTGCCAGCAGTTTAAGGTGGTACCAAGAGACCCAGTACTTC	CASSLRWYQETQYF
many	15	TRBD2	TRBJ2-5	TRBV9	TGTGCCAGCAGCGCCGTAGGACTAGCGGGAGAGACCCAGTACTTC	CASSAVGLAGETQYF
few	15	.	TRBJ2-5	TRBV20-1	TGCAGTGCTCCCCGTAAAGGGACGGAAAAAGAGACCCAGTACTTC	CSAPRKGTEKETQYF
.	14	TRBD1	TRBJ2-5	TRBV6-5	TGTGCCAGCACCGACAGGGGGCTTGGAGAGACCCAGTACTTC	CASTDRGLGETQYF
few	13	.	TRBJ1-2	TRBV10-3	TGTGCCATGGGGGGAGAGGACGACTATGGCTACACCTTC	CAMGGEDDYGYTF
.	17	.	TRBJ2-6	TRBV5-1	TGCGCCAGCAGCTGGGATTCCGGGACGTCTGGGGCCAACGTCCTGACTTTC	CASSWDSGTSGANVLTF
few	13	.	TRBJ2-5	TRBV7-9	TGTGCCAGCAGCTACCCAAATGTCGAGACCCAGTACTTC	CASSYPNVETQYF
few	17	.	TRBJ1-2	TRBV5-1	TGCGCCAGCAAAAGGACGTCGCGCAATCCCCTTAACTATGGCTACACCTTC	CASKRTSRNPLNYGYTF
many	11	.	TRBJ2-3	TRBV5-8	TGTGCCAGCAGCCGCGTAGATACGCAGTATTTT	CASSRVDTQYF
.	14	TRBD1	TRBJ1-6	TRBV10-2	TGCGCCAGCAGTCGGGACAGCTATAATTCACCCCTCCACTTT	CASSRDSYNSPLHF
few	16	.	TRBJ2-4	TRBV28	TGTGCCAGCAGTCCCGGACTCATTCTGGCCAAAAACATTCAGTACTTC	CASSPGLILAKNIQYF
many	13	.	TRBJ2-1	TRBV29-1	TGCAGCGTTGACAGCGGCCCCTCCAATGAGCAGTTCTTC	CSVDSGPSNEQFF
many	14	TRBD1	TRBJ2-1	TRBV7-9	TGTGCCAGCAGCGATCGGACAGGGGGCACTGAGCAGTTCTTC	CASSDRTGGTEQFF
.	14	TRBD2	TRBJ2-1	TRBV7-8	TGTGCCGGGTATAGCGGGCGTCCCGAGGGTGAGCAGTTCTTC	CAGYSGRPEGEQFF
.	13	.	TRBJ2-4	TRBV20-1	TGCAGTGGGCTGGTAGGAGCCAAAAACATTCAGTACTTC	CSGLVGAKNIQYF
many	13	.	TRBJ2-4	TRBV7-2	TGTGCCAGCAGCTTAGGTGGCGGGGACATTCAGTACTTC	CASSLGGGDIQYF
.	14	.	TRBJ1-6	TRBV7-9	TGTGCCAGCAGCTTAGAACAGTATAATTCACCCCTCCACTTT	CASSLEQYNSPLHF
few	14	TRBD2	TRBJ2-7	TRBV30	TGTGCCTGGAGTGCCGGGCGGGAGGCCCAAAAGCAGTACTTC	CAWSAGREAQKQYF
many	16	.	TRBJ2-1	TRBV12-3/TRBV12-4	TGTGCCAGCAGTGCCGACCGAGGGGGACTTTACAATGAGCAGTTCTTC	CASSADRGGLYNEQFF